The 20 T cell receptor beta chains reported below all come from one sample, sequenced in a study of blood T cell repertoires in COVID-19. Sequencing used immunoSEQ multiplex PCR; TCRdb keeps in-frame clones, though not all of them. The sample lists 100,000 to 150,000 clones; 80% were seen once. Input material: peripheral blood. The receptors were sampled from a human donor in a cohort sampled during active COVID-19.

The chain is built from TRBV3-1 (or the pseudogene TRBV3-2) and TRBJ2-7; TRBD1 agrees at 7 bases. After removal of 4 bases from V and 2 bases from J, the junction contained 5 bases not matched to a gene. The CDR3 has 14 amino acids. Germline CDR1 LGHDT, CDR2 YNNKEL (reference sequence). Here the CDR3 reads CASSLGTDPYEQYF. The CDR3 DNA reads as TGTGCCAGCAGCCTTGGGACAGATCCCTACGAGCAGTACTTC.

This CDR3 reads CASSLAGRSGEQYF. The CDR3 coding sequence is TGTGCCAGCAGCTTGGCGGGAAGGAGTGGCGAGCAGTACTTC. The V and J genes are TRBV11-3 and TRBJ2-7; D is perhaps TRBD2 (6 bases). Germline CDR1 reads SGHNT; CDR2 reads YENEEA. The CDR3 runs 14 residues. V shed 3 bases and J shed 6 bases, with 15 bases lying between them.

V gene TRBV5-5 combines with J gene TRBJ1-3; 7 bases line up with TRBD1. Germline trimming cut 2 bases from V and 8 bases from J; bases unmatched to any gene: 4. The germline CDR1 and CDR2 sequences are SGHKS and YYEKEE (reference sequence). The length of the CDR3 is 13 residues. CDR3 region: CASSFGRGDTIYF. The CDR3 coding sequence is TGTGCCAGCAGCTTTGGCAGGGGGGACACCATATATTTT.

This clone has more than one count but fewer than ten. V usage is TRBV5-1 and J usage is TRBJ1-1; D is uncertain. Germline loops: CDR1 SGHRS, CDR2 YFSETQ. V shed 2 bases and J shed 1 base, with 9 bases lying between them. CDR3 size: 14 residues. Written as DNA, the CDR3 is TGCGCCAGCAGCTTCGGGAAAGAGAACACTGAAGCTTTCTTT. As protein: CASSFGKENTEAFF. Full variable domain (rest looked up from reference TRBV5-1 and TRBJ1-1): KAGVTQTPRYLIKTRGQQVTLSCSPISGHRSVSWYQQTPGQGLQFLFEYFSETQRNKGNFPGRFSGRQFSNSRSEMNVSTLELGDSALYLCASSFGKENTEAFFGQGTRLTVV.

Only a few counts were recorded for this clone. At the DNA level, this CDR3 is encoded by other sequences in the same sample as well. The genes are TRBV19 and TRBJ2-3; no clear D. V shed 3 bases and J shed 0 bases, with 13 bases lying between them. The CDR3 is 16 residues long. Germline assignment: CDR1 LNHDA and CDR2 SQIVND (reference sequence). DNA of the CDR3: TGTGCCAGTAGTATGAGCGTGGAGTCTAGCACAGATACGCAGTATTTT. This sequence encodes CASSMSVESSTDTQYF.

The chain recombines TRBV7-2 with TRBJ2-5; 8 bases line up with TRBD1. Trimming cost V 7 bases and J 2 bases; bases outside gene matches: 9. CDR3 length: 15 amino acids. From germline, CDR1 is SGHTA and CDR2 FQGNSA. This CDR3 is CASTYRRTGQETQYF. The CDR3 region has the DNA TGTGCCAGCACCTATAGAAGGACAGGGCAAGAGACCCAGTACTTC.

The chain has TRBV3-1 (or the pseudogene TRBV3-2) and TRBJ1-2; D remains ambiguous. The CDR3 runs to 12 residues. V shed 4 bases and J shed 12 bases, with 15 bases lying between them. Germline values: CDR1 LGHDT, CDR2 YNNKEL (reference sequence). The CDR3: CASSPRSGVDTF. In DNA, the CDR3 is TGTGCCAGCAGCCCCAGGTCCGGGGTCGACACCTTC.

V usage is TRBV30 and J usage is TRBJ1-5, with D maybe TRBD1 (5 bases). The CDR3 totals 13 residues. Trimming left V 2 bases short and J 6 bases short, with 11 bases between. The germline V gene has CDR1 GTSNPN and CDR2 SVGIG (reference sequence). The CDR3 loop is CAWSKGEGQPQHF. The CDR3 region has the DNA TGTGCCTGGAGTAAAGGGGAGGGTCAGCCCCAGCATTTT.

V and J are TRBV9 and TRBJ2-3, with D possibly being TRBD1 (6 bases). The CDR3 contains 15 residues. V dropped 0 bases and J dropped 5 bases, with 13 bases sitting between them. The germline V gene encodes CDR1 SGDLS and CDR2 YYNGEE. The CDR3 reads CASSVAVARGDTQYF. For the CDR3, the DNA is TGTGCCAGCAGCGTAGCCGTGGCCAGGGGAGATACGCAGTATTTT.

This clone showed up just a few times. The gene calls are TRBV14 and TRBJ1-1; 7 bases line up with TRBD1. CDR1 and CDR2 from the germline V gene are SGHDN and FVKESK. The CDR3 contains 15 residues. V dropped 0 bases and J dropped 5; count of bases not matched to a gene: 6. CDR3 sequence: CASSQDYSGGTEAFF. The CDR3 DNA reads TGTGCCAGCAGCCAAGATTATTCAGGGGGGACTGAAGCTTTCTTT. Combining the CDR3 with reference TRBV14 and TRBJ1-1 gives the whole variable domain EAGVTQFPSHSVIEKGQTVTLRCDPISGHDNLYWYRRVMGKEIKFLLHFVKESKQDESGMPNNRFLAERTGGTYSTLKVQPAELEDSGVYFCASSQDYSGGTEAFFGQGTRLTVV.

The genes are TRBV5-6 and TRBJ2-7; a weak D match, TRBD2 (6 bases). Germline CDR1 and CDR2: SGHDT and YYEEEE. V lost 2 bases and J 2 bases, leaving 14 bases between the germline ends. CDR3 length: 15 amino acids. CDR3 region: CASSFTGTGAYEQYF. The CDR3 DNA is TGTGCCAGCAGCTTTACCGGGACGGGAGCCTACGAGCAGTACTTC.

This chain connects TRBV11-2 to TRBJ1-1, with D possibly matching TRBD1 (6 bases). The CDR3 extends over 13 amino acids. Trimming shortened V by 4 bases and J by 1 base, and 7 bases separated the two germline ends. Germline CDR1 reads SGHAT; CDR2 reads FQNNGV. This chain's CDR3 is CASSSGQNTEAFF. The CDR3, as DNA: TGTGCCAGCAGCTCGGGACAGAACACTGAAGCTTTCTTT.

This chain uses TRBV21-1 with TRBJ1-5; TRBD1 was called by the table and not checked on the DNA. TRBV21-1 is classified as a pseudogene. CDR3 length: 13 amino acids. CDR3 DNA: TGTGCCAGCAGGGACAGGGGCCATCAGCCCCAGCATTTT. Protein product: CASRDRGHQPQHF.

This clone was seen a few times. This chain uses TRBV2 with TRBJ1-1, with TRBD1 matching 7 bases. The length of the CDR3 is 12 residues. Trimming at V came to 9 bases and at J to 5 bases, leaving 6 bases not matched to a gene. Per the germline V gene, CDR1 is SNHLY and CDR2 is FYNNEI. The CDR3 is CAREGAETEAFF. The CDR3 bases are TGTGCCAGGGAGGGGGCAGAGACTGAAGCTTTCTTT.

The chain uses TRBV14 and TRBJ2-1; 9 nucleotides match TRBD2. This CDR3 spans 16 amino acids. Trimming removed 3 bases from V and 7 bases from J; junction bases left unmatched: 10. The germline gives CDR1 SGHDN, CDR2 FVKESK. The CDR3 here is CASSHVPGRGGNEQFF. CDR3 DNA sequence: TGTGCCAGCAGCCACGTCCCGGGGCGGGGGGGTAATGAGCAGTTCTTC.

This clone was seen only a few times. This chain links TRBV30 with TRBJ1-3, with 12 bases identical to TRBD1. Germline CDR1 and CDR2: GTSNPN and SVGIG (reference sequence). The V gene end was trimmed by 5 bases and the J gene end by 7 bases; junction bases not matched to a gene: 18. This CDR3 has 18 amino acids. This chain's CDR3 is CAWAEPGQGARHRNTIYF. CDR3 nucleotides: TGTGCCTGGGCAGAACCGGGACAGGGGGCTCGGCATCGTAACACCATATATTTT. Full variable domain (outside the CDR3, taken from reference TRBV30 and TRBJ1-3): SQTIHQWPATLVQPVGSPLSLECTVEGTSNPNLYWYRQAAGRGLQLLFYSVGIGQISSEVPQNLSASRPQDRQFILSSKKLLLSDSGFYLCAWAEPGQGARHRNTIYFGEGSWLTVV.

The chain combines TRBV5-4 with TRBJ2-3; D may be TRBD2 (5 bases). The germline V gene encodes CDR1 SGHNT and CDR2 YYREEE (reference sequence). The CDR3 has 17 amino acids. Trimming removed 2 bases from V and 0 bases from J, with 16 bases in between. Written as DNA, the CDR3 is TGTGCCAGCAGCTTCGGTGGACTGAAAACTAGCACAGATACGCAGTATTTT. It is translated as CASSFGGLKTSTDTQYF.

This sequence joins TRBV19 and TRBJ2-1, with D perhaps matching TRBD2 (6 bases). This CDR3 has 14 amino acids. V lost 7 bases and J 7 bases, leaving 17 bases between the germline ends. Looked up from germline, CDR1 is LNHDA and CDR2 is SQIVND (reference sequence). The chain's CDR3 is CASTPRLEVNEQFF. Written as DNA, the CDR3 is TGTGCCAGTACCCCTAGACTAGAGGTAAATGAGCAGTTCTTC.

The chain combines TRBV28 with TRBJ1-5, with D possibly being TRBD1 (5 bases). The CDR3 loop spans 15 amino acids. The V end lost 6 bases, the J end lost 2 bases, and 14 bases lay between the germline ends. Germline V CDR1 and CDR2: MDHEN, SYDVKM. CDR3 residues: CASRLGGGGNQPQHF. As DNA, the CDR3 is TGTGCCAGCAGACTGGGGGGTGGCGGCAATCAGCCCCAGCATTTT.

This clone has only one observation. This chain joins TRBV10-3 and TRBJ2-7; TRBD2 agrees at 8 bases. The ends lost 8 bases at V and 2 bases at J; junction bases unmatched: 14. CDR3 size: 16 residues. CDR1 is ENHRY and CDR2 is SYGVKD in the germline V gene. The CDR3 here is CAISSTSGPRPYEQYF. CDR3 in DNA: TGTGCCATCTCGAGTACTAGCGGACCTCGTCCCTACGAGCAGTACTTC.